This T cell receptor beta chain emerged from a study of cytomegalovirus exposure and HLA in healthy donors. The PCR used 60 Vbeta and 13 Jbeta primers. Data came from immunoSEQ multiplex PCR; TCRdb stores just in-frame clones and leaves some out. The sample records 150,000 or so clones, roughly 81% being singletons. This clone was seen a handful of times. Germline assignment: CDR1 GTSNPN and CDR2 SVGIG (reference sequence). V was pared by 2 bases and J by 5 bases, with 10 bases between. This CDR3 is built from 13 residues. This sequence originates from a woman aged 18 to 35 in good health and CMV-seropositive. This chain joins TRBV30 and TRBJ1-5, with D possibly TRBD1 on 5 matching bases. The sample consisted of PBMCs. Here the CDR3 reads CAWSPGWDQPQHF. The CDR3 bases are TGTGCCTGGAGTCCAGGGTGGGATCAGCCCCAGCATTTT.